Listed here are 11 T cell receptor beta chains from one sample, sequenced in a study of blood T cell repertoires in COVID-19. Data came from immunoSEQ multiplex PCR; TCRdb stores just in-frame clones and leaves some out. Among about 46,000 clones, 75% to 90% were seen once, and the ten largest hold 15%. Sequencing was performed on peripheral blood. The receptors shown here come from a human donor in a cohort sampled during active COVID-19.

This chain connects TRBV5-4 to TRBJ2-1, with TRBD2 matching over 7 bases. This CDR3 is built from 13 residues. Germline V lookup: CDR1 SGHNT, CDR2 YYREEE (reference sequence). Losses at the gene ends were 4 bases for V and 6 bases for J; bases not matched to a gene: 4. CDR3 residues: CASSVTSLNEQFF. CDR3 DNA: TGTGCCAGCAGCGTGACTAGCCTCAATGAGCAGTTCTTC.

This chain connects TRBV11-2 to TRBJ1-5; D might be TRBD1 (6 bases). V was shortened by 5 bases and J by 5 bases, with 19 bases between the two germline ends. CDR1 SGHAT and CDR2 FQNNGV come from the germline V gene. The CDR3 is 16 residues long. This chain's CDR3 is CASSPGVRGADQPQHF. The CDR3 nucleotides read TGTGCCAGCAGCCCGGGGGTCCGGGGGGCGGATCAGCCCCAGCATTTT.

The chain joins TRBV24-1 to TRBJ1-5; TRBD1 matches 7 bases. This CDR3 contains 15 residues. Germline loops: CDR1 KGHDR, CDR2 SFDVKD. Losses at the gene ends were 4 bases for V and 4 bases for J; bases not matched to a gene: 6. The CDR3 DNA is TGTGCCACCAGTGACCCGGGACAGCTAAATCAGCCCCAGCATTTT. Translated, it gives CATSDPGQLNQPQHF.

CDR3 DNA sequence: TGTGCCAGCAGCCCCACGGGGGGATCAGACACCATATATTTT. The encoded protein is CASSPTGGSDTIYF. The V call is TRBV11-2, the J call TRBJ1-3, with D possibly matching TRBD1 (5 bases). Trimming took off 5 bases at V and 8 bases at J, with 16 bases between the two ends. CDR1 and CDR2 (germline): SGHAT, FQNNGV. This CDR3 contains 14 residues.

The rearrangement joins TRBV5-6 to TRBJ2-7, with D uncertain. This CDR3 spans 12 amino acids. Germline V CDR1 and CDR2: SGHDT, YYEEEE. The ends were cut back, 2 bases at V and 3 bases at J, with 6 bases in the middle. This CDR3 is CASSFESYEQYF. The CDR3 DNA reads TGTGCCAGCAGCTTCGAGAGCTACGAGCAGTACTTC.

The chain uses TRBV21-1 and TRBJ2-1; the tabulated D call, TRBD2, remains unverified against the DNA. TRBV21-1 is deemed a pseudogene. The length of the CDR3 is 17 residues. The CDR3 DNA reads as TGTGCCAGCAGCAAAGTTGTAAGAGTCAAATGCAACAATGAGCAGTTCTTC. Its translation: CASSKVVRVKCNNEQFF.

The rearrangement uses TRBV2 and TRBJ1-2; unclear D gene. The germline gives CDR1 SNHLY, CDR2 FYNNEI. This CDR3 has 17 amino acids. Deletions cut 8 bases from V and 7 bases from J, with 29 bases between. The CDR3: CASADRAWAKFAGGYTF. CDR3 coding DNA: TGTGCCAGCGCCGATAGAGCCTGGGCCAAGTTTGCAGGTGGCTACACCTTC.

The V gene is TRBV2, the J gene TRBJ1-4, with a possible D match to TRBD1 (6 bases). Germline values: CDR1 SNHLY, CDR2 FYNNEI. V was cut by 4 bases and J by 4 bases, with 10 bases left in between. This CDR3 region has 14 residues. The CDR3 loop reads CASSVDRSNEKLFF. Here the CDR3 DNA reads TGTGCCAGCAGTGTGGACAGAAGTAATGAAAAACTGTTTTTT. Full variable domain (remainder filled in from reference TRBV2 and TRBJ1-4): EPEVTQTPSHQVTQMGQEVILRCVPISNHLYFYWYRQILGQKVEFLVSFYNNEISEKSEIFDDQFSVERPDGSNFTLKIRSTKLEDSAMYFCASSVDRSNEKLFFGSGTQLSVL.

This clone was recorded only once. The rearrangement links TRBV11-2 to TRBJ2-5; D perhaps matches TRBD1 (9 bases). Trimming removed 7 bases from V and 5 bases from J, with 20 bases in between. Germline V CDR1 and CDR2: SGHAT, FQNNGV. This CDR3 region has 15 residues. CDR3 in amino acids: CASTRGGQGRETQYF. CDR3 coding DNA: TGTGCCAGCACACGGGGGGGACAGGGACGGGAGACCCAGTACTTC.

The chain combines TRBV21-1 with TRBJ2-3; whether TRBD1, the table's D call, matches the DNA was not checked. TRBV21-1 is given as a pseudogene. The CDR3 consists of 16 residues. This CDR3 is CASTRHKQGAQDTQYF. Here the CDR3 DNA reads TGTGCCAGCACCCGCCACAAACAGGGGGCGCAGGATACGCAGTATTTT.

The V gene is TRBV5-1, the J gene TRBJ1-2, with 11 bases lining up with TRBD1. J lost 3 bases, V lost 5 bases, and 6 bases had no gene match. The CDR3 extends over 15 amino acids. Germline-derived CDR1 and CDR2 are SGHRS and YFSETQ. CDR3 in amino acids: CASSPGQGADYGYTF. The CDR3 DNA reads as TGCGCCAGCAGTCCCGGACAGGGGGCTGACTATGGCTACACCTTC.